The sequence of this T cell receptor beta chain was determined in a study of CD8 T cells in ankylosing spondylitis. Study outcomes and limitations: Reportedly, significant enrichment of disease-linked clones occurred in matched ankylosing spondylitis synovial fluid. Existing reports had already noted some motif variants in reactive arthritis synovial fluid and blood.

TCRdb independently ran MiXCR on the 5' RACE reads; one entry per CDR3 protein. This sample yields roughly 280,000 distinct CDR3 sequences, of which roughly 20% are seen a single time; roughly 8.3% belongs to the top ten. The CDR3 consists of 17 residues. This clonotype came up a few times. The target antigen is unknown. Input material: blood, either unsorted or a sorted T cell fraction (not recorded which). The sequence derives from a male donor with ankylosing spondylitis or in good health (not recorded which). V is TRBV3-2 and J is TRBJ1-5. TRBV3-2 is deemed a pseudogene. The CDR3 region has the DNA TGTGCCAGCAGCCAAGATCACGAAAGCCATAGCAATCAGCCCCAGCATTTT. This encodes CASSQDHESHSNQPQHF.